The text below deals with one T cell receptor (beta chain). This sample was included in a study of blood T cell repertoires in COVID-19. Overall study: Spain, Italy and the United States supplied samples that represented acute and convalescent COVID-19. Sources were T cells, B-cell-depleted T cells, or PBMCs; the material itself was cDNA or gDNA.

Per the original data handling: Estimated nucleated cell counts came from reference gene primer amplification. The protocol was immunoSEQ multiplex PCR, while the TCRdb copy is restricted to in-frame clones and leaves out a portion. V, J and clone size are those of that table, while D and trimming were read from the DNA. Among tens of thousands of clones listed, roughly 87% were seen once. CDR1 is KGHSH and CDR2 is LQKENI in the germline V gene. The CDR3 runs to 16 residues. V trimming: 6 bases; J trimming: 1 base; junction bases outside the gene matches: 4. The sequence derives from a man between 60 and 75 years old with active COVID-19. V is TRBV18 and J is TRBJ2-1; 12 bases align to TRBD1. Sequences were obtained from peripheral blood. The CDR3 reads CASSRDRGLSYNEQFF. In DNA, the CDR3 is TGTGCCAGCTCCAGGGACAGGGGGCTTTCCTACAATGAGCAGTTCTTC.